Sequencing of this T cell receptor (beta chain) was carried out in a study of cytomegalovirus exposure and HLA in healthy donors. Study-level background: The same platform used for the approximately 700 first-cohort repertoires was also used for the 120 or so validation repertoires, as a later analysis reported. Findings and caveats of the study: A subsequent analysis found that TCR clusters from the first cohort also tended to co-occur in the 90 to 150 validation repertoires, with approximately 94% of cluster scores above 0. Diagnosis of cytomegalovirus status made by the classifier reportedly showed high specificity and sensitivity.

Using immunoSEQ multiplex PCR, the repertoire was profiled, and TCRdb retains in-frame clones only, with some absent. The sample has 110,000 to 150,000 clones, approximately 94% seen once; the top ten hold approximately 1.8%. Donors were drawn from the 120-subject validation cohort, separate from the roughly 700-subject first cohort. Remarks on this clone: Its antigen is not identified.

V shed 2 bases and J 2 bases; nucleotides not matched to a gene: 6. The CDR3 contains 15 residues. Germline assignment: CDR1 SGDLS and CDR2 YYNGEE. The V gene is TRBV9, the J gene TRBJ2-5; 7 positions match TRBD1. The source is a man aged 18 to 30 in good health and CMV-seropositive. Specimen: PBMCs. CDR3 residues: CASSVVPTGQETQYF. CDR3 sequence (DNA): TGTGCCAGCAGCGTCGTACCGACAGGGCAAGAGACCCAGTACTTC. Supplemented by reference TRBV9 and TRBJ2-5, the full variable domain reads DSGVTQTPKHLITATGQRVTLRCSPRSGDLSVYWYQQSLDQGLQFLIQYYNGEERAKGNILERFSAQQFPDLHSELNLSSLELGDSALYFCASSVVPTGQETQYFGPGTRLLVL.